This entry describes one T cell receptor beta chain. Its antigen is as yet unknown. The data originate from a study of T-cell memory formation after mild COVID-19. The overall study: Clustering of TCRs was largely donor specific. General observations from the study: The main location of contracting CD4+ clones was CM and EM, and that of contracting CD8+ clones was EMRA.

Each CDR3 protein gets one entry after TCRdb re-called the 5' RACE reads with MiXCR. The sample consists of 580,000 or so distinct CDR3 sequences, roughly 17% of them appearing once. The length of the CDR3 is 16 residues. In germline, CDR1 is MGHRA, CDR2 YSYEKL. The V end was cut by 3 bases, the J end by 0 bases, with 14 bases between. This clonotype was sampled from an adult woman who had mild COVID-19 (a few samples of this study predate the infection). Cell type and time point are not known. J is TRBJ1-1 and V is TRBV4-1; D is possibly TRBD1 (6 bases). Material for sequencing was PBMCs or a T cell subset sorted from them (not recorded which). In DNA, the CDR3 is TGCGCCAGCAGCCAGCCGGCTAGGACAGTGAACACTGAAGCTTTCTTT. It yields the protein CASSQPARTVNTEAFF.